A selection of T cell receptor beta chains follows, all from one sample in a study of blood T cells in healthy people across ages. Using its own MiXCR run on the 5' RACE reads, TCRdb lists one record per CDR3 protein. The sample has over 1,200,000 distinct CDR3 sequences, approximately 63% seen once. The sequenced sample consisted of blood. These TCRs come from a man younger than 35 in good health. Each CDR3 is given with its conserved first and last residue. Fields, in order: J gene, clone size, V gene, D gene, CDR3 DNA, CDR3 protein. D genes are given only for firm matches. A clone size is listed for some rows: how often the clone was seen (once, few, many), or a class if it is expanded.

TRBJ2-1 NA TRBV29-1 NA TGCAGCGCTGACAGCGGGCCACGGATGGATGAGCAGTTCTTC CSADSGPRMDEQFF
TRBJ2-1 NA TRBV10-2 NA TGCGCCAGCAGTGAGTCGCTAGGGTCGAATGAGCAGTTCTTC CASSESLGSNEQFF
TRBJ1-2 NA TRBV9 NA TGTGCCAGCAGCGGTGAGGGCGGCTACTATGGCTACACCTTC CASSGEGGYYGYTF
TRBJ2-7 NA TRBV6-2/TRBV6-3 NA TGTGCCAGCAGAGACCGTAACGAGCAGTACTTC CASRDRNEQYF
TRBJ1-2 NA TRBV7-2 NA TGTGCCAGCAGCTTAGGGCGGGAGGTCAACGATGGCTACACCTTC CASSLGREVNDGYTF
TRBJ2-5 NA TRBV28 NA TGTGCCAGCAGTCCCGGGACGGGACTCCAGGAGCAGTACTTC CASSPGTGLQEQYF
TRBJ2-5 NA TRBV7-2 TRBD1 TGTGCCAGCACCCTCGACAGGGGGGACCAAGAGACCCAGTACTTC CASTLDRGDQETQYF
TRBJ2-7 NA TRBV4-3 TRBD1 TGCGCCAGCAGCCCAGGTTCTCCCGGGACAGGGTTCTCCGAGCAGTACTTC CASSPGSPGTGFSEQYF
TRBJ2-1 NA TRBV7-8 NA TGTGCCAGCAGCTTAGTATTCCATGAGCAGTTCTTC CASSLVFHEQFF
TRBJ1-2 NA TRBV7-2 NA TGTGCCAGCAGCCGATGGGACGCAGGGTGTGGCTACACCTTC CASSRWDAGCGYTF
TRBJ2-1 NA TRBV7-9 NA TGTGCCAGCAGCCTACCTATGCCCCCCTACAATGAGCAGTTCTTC CASSLPMPPYNEQFF
TRBJ1-1 NA TRBV20-1 NA TGCAGTGCTAGCAATGTCGGGACTGAAGTTTTCTTT CSASNVGTEVFF
TRBJ2-7 once TRBV5-6 NA TGTGCCAGCAGCTATCTTCTCCGGACGGGGGCCTACGAGCAGTACTTC CASSYLLRTGAYEQYF
TRBJ2-1 NA TRBV7-2 TRBD2 TGTGCCAGCAGCCCCGGACCCTCTAGCGGGAGAAACAATGAGCAGTTCTTC CASSPGPSSGRNNEQFF
TRBJ2-7 many TRBV7-2 TRBD1 TGTGCCAGCAGCCTACAGGGACAGTTCTACGAGCAGTACTTC CASSLQGQFYEQYF
TRBJ2-1 NA TRBV10-3 NA TGTGCCAGCCGACAGGCGAAAGGTGAGCAGTTCTTC CASRQAKGEQFF
TRBJ2-3 NA TRBV29-1 NA TGCAGCGTTGAAGATCTAGGGATTAGTACAACAGATACGCAGTATTTT CSVEDLGISTTDTQYF
TRBJ2-3 few TRBV6-4 NA TGTGCCAGCAGTGATCGGGGGGCCATAGATACGCAGTATTTT CASSDRGAIDTQYF
TRBJ2-7 NA TRBV20-1 NA TGCAGTGCTAGGTATAAGGTCCCCGGCCGCGAGCAGTACTTC CSARYKVPGREQYF
TRBJ2-4 NA TRBV6-2/TRBV6-3 NA TGTGCCAGCAGCCCCGAAGGGAGAGGCATTCAGTACTTC CASSPEGRGIQYF
TRBJ2-1 NA TRBV20-1 NA TGCATTGCTAGTCCAGGAATAGCGTTCTTC CIASPGIAFF
TRBJ2-4 NA TRBV20-1 NA TGCAGTGCCCAGAGGATAGGGTTAGCCAAAAACATTCAGTACTTC CSAQRIGLAKNIQYF
TRBJ2-7 few TRBV10-3 NA TGTGCCATCAGTTGGCCCCTGGGAGCGGGCTCCTACGAGCAGTACTTC CAISWPLGAGSYEQYF
TRBJ2-1 NA TRBV6-1 TRBD1 TGTGCCAGCAGTCGGGACAGGGTGGGCTACAATGGGCAGTTCTTC CASSRDRVGYNGQFF
TRBJ2-2 few TRBV4-2 NA TGTGCCAGCAGCCAAGAGACCGTTATCGCCGGGGAGCTGTTTTTT CASSQETVIAGELFF
TRBJ2-1 NA TRBV29-1 NA TGCAGCGTTGGATCCAGGGGCGGGGAGACCCAGTTCTTC CSVGSRGGETQFF